The T cell receptor (beta chain) under discussion was sequenced for a study of shared clonotypes between healthy human individuals. V lost 4 bases, J lost 3 bases, and 10 bases lay in between. Per the germline V gene, CDR1 is SQVTM and CDR2 is ANQGSEA. The CDR3 runs 13 residues. Study-wide findings and caveats: Non-shared clonotypes showed lower generation probabilities than clonotypes common to all four donors.

Sequenced by immunoSEQ multiplex PCR; TCRdb stores in-frame clones only, minus some. The repertoire consists of 2,500,000 or so clones, with more than 80% occurring once and the leading ten covering over 0.12%. As regards this clone: Its antigen is unknown.

The chain recombines TRBV29-1 with TRBJ1-5; D uncertain. The specimen sequenced was naive CD4+ T cells sorted from blood. Documented subset: CD45RA+ positively selected. The sequence was obtained from a man aged 18 to 30 in good health. The CDR3 sequence is CSVVLDHNQPQHF. DNA for the CDR3: TGCAGCGTTGTCCTGGACCACAATCAGCCCCAGCATTTT.